Following are 25 T cell receptor beta chains from one sample sequenced in a study of T cells in localized non-small cell lung cancer. Clones were read by immunoSEQ multiplex PCR, and TCRdb kept only the in-frame ones, dropping some. The table shows around 4,000 clones, with 25% to 30% occurring only once. The sample was lung tumor tissue, taken before any cancer treatment. The receptors were sampled from a man between 35 and 75 years old with stage I lung adenocarcinoma.

By share, this clone counts as large. This chain's CDR3 is CASSFRVTGNTEAFF. The CDR3 nucleotides are TGTGCCAGCAGTTTCCGCGTAACAGGGAACACTGAAGCTTTCTTT. The V and J genes are TRBV28 and TRBJ1-1; D might be TRBD1 (5 bases). This CDR3 spans 15 amino acids. The V gene lost 3 bases and the J gene lost 1 base, with 12 bases spanning the gap. Germline CDR1 MDHEN, CDR2 SYDVKM.

CDR3 bases: TGTGCCAGCAGCCAATTTTACAGGGTGGATAATTCACCCCTCCACTTT. Translating it yields CASSQFYRVDNSPLHF. The V call is TRBV7-6, the J call TRBJ1-6, with a possible D match to TRBD1 (6 bases). The germline gives CDR1 SGHVS, CDR2 FNYEAQ. V shed 5 bases and J shed 5 bases, with 16 bases lying between them. The CDR3 has 16 amino acids. The full variable domain, rest sourced from reference TRBV7-6 and TRBJ1-6, is GAGVSQSPRYKVTKRGQDVALRCDPISGHVSLYWYRQALGQGPEFLTYFNYEAQQDKSGLPNDRFSAERPEGSISTLTIQRTEQRDSAMYRCASSQFYRVDNSPLHFGNGTRLTVT.

The chain uses TRBV29-1 and TRBJ2-7; D gene ambiguous. This CDR3 has 12 residues. Germline V lookup: CDR1 SQVTM, CDR2 ANQGSEA. V lost 6 bases, J lost 1 base, and 10 bases lay in between. The CDR3 region has the DNA TGCAGCGTCCGCGTAGGGTCCTACGAGCAGTACTTC. The encoded protein is CSVRVGSYEQYF.

A few counts support this clone. V and J are TRBV6-8 and TRBJ1-1; D remains ambiguous. The germline CDR1 and CDR2 sequences are MNHGY and SAAAGT. This CDR3 has 14 residues. Trimming took 9 bases from V and 5 from J, leaving 19 bases between them. Written as DNA, the CDR3 is TGTGCCAGTTTACGGACGGCGGCGGAGACTGAAGCTTTCTTT. This sequence encodes CASLRTAAETEAFF.

V is TRBV11-3 and J is TRBJ2-7, with 8 bases matching TRBD2. The CDR3 loop spans 16 amino acids. The J segment lost 7 bases and the V segment lost 4 bases, leaving 15 bases of the junction unmatched. CDR1 SGHNT and CDR2 YENEEA come from the germline V gene. CDR3 protein: CASSSLVTGGPGEQYF. In DNA, the CDR3 is TGTGCCAGCAGCTCCCTGGTGACGGGGGGGCCTGGTGAGCAGTACTTC.

CDR3 loop: CSVERGNQETQYF. The CDR3 bases are TGCAGCGTTGAGCGGGGGAATCAAGAGACCCAGTACTTC. V usage is TRBV29-1 and J usage is TRBJ2-5; 7 bases map to TRBD2. Germline trimming cut 3 bases from V and 2 bases from J; bases unmatched to any gene: 3. Germline V gene lookup returns CDR1 SQVTM and CDR2 ANQGSEA. This CDR3 is 13 amino acids long.

This clone was observed a few times. The chain employs TRBV6-8 and TRBJ1-5; 7 nucleotides line up with TRBD1. This CDR3 is 13 amino acids long. With V trimmed by 4 bases and J by 5 bases, 2 bases remained unmatched. Germline assignment: CDR1 MNHGY and CDR2 SAAAGT. This CDR3 is CASSWQGDQPQHF. The CDR3 DNA is TGTGCCAGCAGTTGGCAGGGGGATCAGCCCCAGCATTTT.

The chain combines TRBV29-1 with TRBJ1-3; no reliable D call. CDR1 is SQVTM, CDR2 ANQGSEA, per germline. This CDR3 comprises 12 residues. Trimming removed 3 bases at V and 2 bases at J, with 5 bases between. This CDR3 is CSVEVTGNTIYF. CDR3 coding DNA: TGCAGCGTTGAGGTCACTGGAAACACCATATATTTT.

This clone is medium-sized (0.01 to 0.1%) within its sample. The chain carries TRBV9 and TRBJ2-5; TRBD2 matches 10 bases. The CDR3 is 14 residues long. Per the germline V gene, CDR1 is SGDLS and CDR2 is YYNGEE. Trimming at V came to 2 bases and at J to 3 bases, leaving 1 base not matched to a gene. CDR3 loop: CASSVTSGKETQYF. Here the CDR3 DNA reads TGTGCCAGCAGCGTCACTAGCGGGAAAGAGACCCAGTACTTC.

This clone appeared a few times. This chain uses TRBV27 with TRBJ1-5, with D perhaps TRBD1 (5 bases). Germline V gene data show CDR1 as MNHEY and CDR2 as SMNVEV (reference sequence). With 8 bases removed from V and 1 base from J, the gap between germline ends came to 18 bases. The CDR3 covers 16 residues. CDR3 sequence (DNA): TGTGCCAGCGCCAAATTCCAGGGAGGGAGCAATCAGCCCCAGCATTTT. Residues: CASAKFQGGSNQPQHF.

This clone was recorded a few times. The chain uses TRBV11-3 and TRBJ2-4, with D possibly being TRBD1 (6 bases). CDR1 and CDR2 from the germline V gene are SGHNT and YENEEA. CDR3 length equals 14 residues. V was cut by 5 bases and J by 2 bases, with 10 bases left in between. The CDR3 DNA reads as TGTGCCAGCAGCCACCAGGGGTCCAAAAACATTCAGTACTTC. Protein sequence: CASSHQGSKNIQYF.

This clone has just a few counts. The V gene is TRBV7-5, the J gene TRBJ2-3; the table's TRBD1 call for D was not verified on the DNA. TRBV7-5 is recorded as a pseudogene. The CDR3 sequence is 14 residues long. In nucleotides, the CDR3 is TGTGCCACCACAGGGGATTATCTCACAGATACGCAGTATTTT. Residues: CATTGDYLTDTQYF.

This clone was counted a few times. The V gene is TRBV5-1, the J gene TRBJ1-3, with TRBD1 matching 8 bases. The CDR3 contains 17 residues. The germline CDR1 and CDR2 sequences are SGHRS and YFSETQ. With V trimmed by 2 bases and J by 2 bases, 9 bases remained unmatched. CDR3 in amino acids: CASSLVSGGDTGNTIYF. The CDR3, as DNA: TGCGCCAGCAGCTTAGTCTCAGGGGGCGATACTGGAAACACCATATATTTT.

V and J are TRBV19 and TRBJ2-2; 10 bases are a match to TRBD1. Germline values: CDR1 LNHDA, CDR2 SQIVND (reference sequence). Trimming at V came to 5 bases and at J to 6 bases, leaving 12 bases not matched to a gene. The CDR3 has 17 residues. In DNA form, the CDR3 reads TGTGCCAGTAGTCCCAGGGACAGGGGCGGCCCGGCCGGGGAGCTGTTTTTT. This encodes CASSPRDRGGPAGELFF.

By share, this clone ranks as medium-sized. The chain couples TRBV11-3 to TRBJ2-5; weak D call: TRBD1 (8 bases). This CDR3 has 16 residues. V was trimmed by 5 bases and J by 3 bases, leaving 19 bases between them. Germline CDR1 and CDR2: SGHNT and YENEEA. CDR3 coding DNA: TGTGCCAGCAGCACTACAACAGGGGGAGGGAAAGAGACCCAGTACTTC. Protein: CASSTTTGGGKETQYF.

J is TRBJ1-1 and V is TRBV11-3, with a possible D match to TRBD1 (5 bases). This CDR3 is 17 amino acids long. The V gene lost 5 bases and the J gene lost 6 bases, with 25 bases spanning the gap. CDR1 and CDR2 (germline): SGHNT, YENEEA. CDR3 sequence: CASSPYLPWGGGAEAFF. DNA of the CDR3: TGTGCCAGCAGCCCTTACTTGCCGTGGGGGGGAGGCGCTGAAGCTTTCTTT.

This clone was counted many times. The V and J genes are TRBV12-2 and TRBJ2-5; the DNA was not compared with TRBD2, the D call given in the table. TRBV12-2 is assigned pseudogene status. The CDR3 has 14 amino acids. CDR3 loop: CACGTSGGQETQYF. The CDR3 DNA reads as TGTGCTTGTGGGACTAGCGGGGGCCAAGAGACCCAGTACTTC.

The J gene is TRBJ1-3, the V gene TRBV11-3, with D uncertain. Between the trimmed V and J ends, which lost 2 bases and 4 bases, there was a span of 9 bases. This CDR3 has 14 residues. Per germline, CDR1 SGHNT and CDR2 YENEEA. The CDR3 DNA is TGTGCCAGCAGCTTATCGGCAGCAGGAAACACCATATATTTT. Translation gives CASSLSAAGNTIYF.

This clone is labeled as large. The chain carries TRBV9 and TRBJ2-7; tentatively, D is TRBD1 (6 bases). Trimming left V 3 bases short and J 5 bases short, with 15 bases between. This CDR3 comprises 14 residues. CDR1 is SGDLS, CDR2 YYNGEE, per germline. The CDR3 spells CASSDPNRAHEQYF. Here the CDR3 DNA reads TGTGCCAGCAGCGACCCAAACAGGGCCCACGAGCAGTACTTC.

The chain has TRBV19 and TRBJ2-3; D is possibly TRBD2 (5 bases). The CDR3 loop spans 15 amino acids. Germline loops: CDR1 LNHDA, CDR2 SQIVND (reference sequence). With 3 bases removed from V and 1 base from J, the gap between germline ends came to 11 bases. This chain's CDR3 is CASSISSSRTDTQYF. The DNA for the CDR3 is TGTGCCAGTAGTATCAGTTCTAGCCGCACAGATACGCAGTATTTT.

The rearrangement uses TRBV25-1 and TRBJ1-2, with no clear D. From germline, CDR1 is MGHDK and CDR2 SYGVNS. The CDR3 is made up of 14 amino acids. V lost 2 bases and J 8 bases, leaving 15 bases between the germline ends. CDR3 sequence reads: CASSEGPTALGYTF. The CDR3 DNA is TGTGCCAGCAGTGAAGGTCCGACGGCACTCGGCTACACCTTC.

In this sample, this clone is medium-sized (0.01 to 0.1%). The rearrangement links TRBV11-3 to TRBJ2-5; 8 bases fit TRBD2. The CDR3 contains 14 residues. Germline assignment: CDR1 SGHNT and CDR2 YENEEA. Unmatched junction bases numbered 7, after V lost 5 bases and J lost 5 bases. CDR3 DNA: TGTGCCAGCAGCCCATCGGGGGGGTGGGAGACCCAGTACTTC. It translates to CASSPSGGWETQYF.

The CDR3 DNA follows: TGTGCTAGTGGTTTGCCAATAACCGGGACAGGGGATTACAATGAGCAGTTCTTC. Translation gives CASGLPITGTGDYNEQFF. The chain carries TRBV12-5 and TRBJ2-1; 10 nucleotides agree with TRBD1. The CDR3 spans 18 residues. The germline gives CDR1 LGHNT, CDR2 FRNRAP. Trimming at V came to 2 bases and at J to 4 bases, leaving 11 bases not matched to a gene.

This clone is labeled medium-sized. V gene TRBV6-8 combines with J gene TRBJ1-2; D may be TRBD1 (5 bases). CDR1 and CDR2 (germline): MNHGY, SAAAGT. Trimming pared 6 bases from V and 7 bases from J, leaving 15 bases between. CDR3 size: 13 residues. CDR3 coding DNA: TGTGCCAGCAGCGCCCGGGACGTTGCTGGCTACACCTTC. It yields the protein CASSARDVAGYTF.

This clone was counted only a few times. The J gene is TRBJ1-1, the V gene TRBV11-3; D is unresolved. This CDR3 has 14 amino acids. V was trimmed by 4 bases and J by 1 base, leaving 10 bases between them. Per germline, CDR1 SGHNT and CDR2 YENEEA. The CDR3 DNA sequence: TGTGCCAGCAGCTGGTCCGGGAGGAACACTGAAGCTTTCTTT. This sequence encodes CASSWSGRNTEAFF.